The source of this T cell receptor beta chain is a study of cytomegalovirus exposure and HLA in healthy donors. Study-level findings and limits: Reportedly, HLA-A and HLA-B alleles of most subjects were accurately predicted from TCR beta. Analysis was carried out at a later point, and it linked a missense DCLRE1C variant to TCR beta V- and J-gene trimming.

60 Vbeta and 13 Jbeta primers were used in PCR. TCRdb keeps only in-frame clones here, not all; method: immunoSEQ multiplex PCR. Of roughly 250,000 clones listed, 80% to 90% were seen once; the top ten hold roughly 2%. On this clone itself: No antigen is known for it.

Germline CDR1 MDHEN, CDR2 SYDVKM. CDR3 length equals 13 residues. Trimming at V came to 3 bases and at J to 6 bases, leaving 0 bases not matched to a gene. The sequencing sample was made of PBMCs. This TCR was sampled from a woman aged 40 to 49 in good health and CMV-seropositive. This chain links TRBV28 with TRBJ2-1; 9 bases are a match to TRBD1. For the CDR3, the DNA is TGTGCCAGCAGTTTGGGACAGGGCAATGAGCAGTTCTTC. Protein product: CASSLGQGNEQFF.